The 32 T cell receptor beta chains presented below share a single source sample, sequenced in a study of shared clonotypes between healthy human individuals. Clones were sequenced by immunoSEQ multiplex PCR, and TCRdb holds only the in-frame ones, with some missing. Of 600,000 or so clones in the sample, roughly 98% were seen once. CD45RO-negative cells were positively selected for CCR7, leaving out terminally differentiated effector memory CD45RA+ cells. The specimen sequenced was naive CD8+ T cells sorted from blood. The origin of the receptors is a man aged 25-40 years in good health.

This chain joins TRBV27 and TRBJ2-1; tentative D call: TRBD2 (5 bases). Per germline, CDR1 MNHEY and CDR2 SMNVEV (reference sequence). Trimming left V 4 bases short and J 0 bases short, with 7 bases between. The length of the CDR3 is 14 residues. The DNA of the CDR3 is TGTGCCAGCAGTTACGGGATCTCCTACAATGAGCAGTTCTTC. Translated, it gives CASSYGISYNEQFF.

The rearrangement links TRBV6-1 to TRBJ1-1; D unclear. The CDR3 is made up of 17 amino acids. V gave up 4 bases and J gave up 0 bases, with 18 bases separating them. Germline loops: CDR1 MNHNS, CDR2 SASEGT. CDR3 residues: CASSGFGVTLLNTEAFF. Written as DNA, the CDR3 is TGTGCCAGCAGTGGCTTCGGCGTGACTCTTTTGAACACTGAAGCTTTCTTT.

The V call is TRBV28, the J call TRBJ1-2; D might be TRBD1 (6 bases). This CDR3 is built from 15 residues. Germline V lookup: CDR1 MDHEN, CDR2 SYDVKM. V dropped 6 bases and J dropped 2 bases, with 16 bases sitting between them. DNA of the CDR3: TGTGCCAGCAGCCCATGGGGGCAGGACAACTATGGCTACACCTTC. The encoded protein is CASSPWGQDNYGYTF.

The genes are TRBV6-1 and TRBJ2-1; TRBD2 aligns across 13 bases. This CDR3 contains 17 residues. CDR1 is MNHNS, CDR2 SASEGT, per germline. The V gene end was trimmed by 2 bases and the J gene end by 10 bases; junction bases not matched to a gene: 11. The CDR3 loop reads CASSELTSGRAFGEQFF. In DNA form, the CDR3 reads TGTGCCAGCAGTGAACTTACTAGCGGGAGGGCCTTTGGGGAGCAGTTCTTC.

V and J are TRBV27 and TRBJ2-7; D call uncertain. V shed 6 bases and J shed 3 bases, with 9 bases lying between them. Germline CDR1 and CDR2: MNHEY and SMNVEV (reference sequence). CDR3 size: 12 residues. CDR3 protein: CASSGSLYEQYF. CDR3 nucleotide sequence: TGTGCCAGCAGCGGCAGCCTCTACGAGCAGTACTTC.

The V gene is TRBV4-1, the J gene TRBJ2-7; unclear D gene. The V gene lost 1 base and the J gene lost 4 bases, with 14 bases spanning the gap. The germline CDR1 and CDR2 sequences are MGHRA and YSYEKL. The CDR3 sequence is 15 residues long. For the CDR3, the DNA is TGCGCCAGCAGCCAAGTGGGCAGTCCTTTTTACGAGCAGTACTTC. It translates to CASSQVGSPFYEQYF.

The chain links TRBV27 to TRBJ1-1, with a weak D call TRBD1 (5 bases). Germline lookup yields CDR1 MNHEY and CDR2 SMNVEV (reference sequence). Trimming stripped 6 bases from V and 1 base from J, with 12 bases between. CDR3 size: 14 residues. The DNA for the CDR3 is TGTGCCAGCAGCTTACTTACAGGGAACACTGAAGCTTTCTTT. It yields the protein CASSLLTGNTEAFF.

The chain employs TRBV9 and TRBJ2-1; D tentatively fits TRBD1 or TRBD2 (5 bases each). This CDR3 is 15 amino acids long. Germline V CDR1 and CDR2: SGDLS, YYNGEE. The V gene lost 0 bases and the J gene lost 6 bases, with 13 bases spanning the gap. Here the CDR3 DNA reads TGTGCCAGCAGCGTAGAGGCAGGGAGAGGCAATGAGCAGTTCTTC. Translating it yields CASSVEAGRGNEQFF.

The genes are TRBV27 and TRBJ2-5; TRBD2 matches at 10 bases. J lost 7 bases, V lost 6 bases, and 8 bases had no gene match. This CDR3 region has 14 residues. Per the germline V gene, CDR1 is MNHEY and CDR2 is SMNVEV (reference sequence). The CDR3 DNA is TGTGCCAGCAGACTCCTAGCGGGAGAGGTGACCCAGTACTTC. This encodes CASRLLAGEVTQYF.

This clone occurred once. This chain connects TRBV27 to TRBJ1-1, with unresolved D. Germline V gene lookup returns CDR1 MNHEY and CDR2 SMNVEV (reference sequence). This CDR3 region has 13 residues. V lost 7 bases and J lost 6, with 15 bases in between. DNA of the CDR3: TGTGCCAGCACCCCGGAGGTGGGCGCTGAAGCTTTCTTT. It is translated as CASTPEVGAEAFF.

The rearrangement links TRBV5-1 to TRBJ1-5; D uncertain. Trimming removed 0 bases from V and 0 bases from J, with 4 bases in between. This CDR3 comprises 14 residues. Germline assignment: CDR1 SGHRS and CDR2 YFSETQ. CDR3 in amino acids: CASSLGLSNQPQHF. DNA of the CDR3: TGCGCCAGCAGCTTGGGTCTTAGCAATCAGCCCCAGCATTTT.

V gene TRBV27 combines with J gene TRBJ2-7, with D tentatively TRBD2 (5 bases). Trimming shortened V by 5 bases and J by 6 bases, and 14 bases separated the two germline ends. This CDR3 region has 13 residues. Germline V CDR1 and CDR2: MNHEY, SMNVEV (reference sequence). In DNA, the CDR3 is TGTGCCAGCAGTCCGGGTCCTCGGGGCGAGCAGTACTTC. It translates to CASSPGPRGEQYF.

The genes are TRBV18 and TRBJ1-4, with D tentatively TRBD1 (5 bases). Trimming pared 1 base from V and 6 bases from J, leaving 12 bases between. Germline assignment: CDR1 KGHSH and CDR2 LQKENI. The CDR3 contains 15 residues. The CDR3 region is CASSPRKGQDEKLFF. CDR3 nucleotides: TGTGCCAGCTCACCACGCAAGGGGCAGGATGAAAAACTGTTTTTT.

This chain links TRBV6-6 with TRBJ2-7; the D gene is possibly TRBD2 (6 bases). The CDR3 has 14 amino acids. CDR1 is MNHNY, CDR2 SVGAGI, per germline (reference sequence). V shed 8 bases and J shed 2 bases, with 16 bases lying between them. The CDR3 loop reads CASEGQRAPYEQYF. DNA for the CDR3: TGTGCCAGCGAAGGCCAGCGGGCCCCCTACGAGCAGTACTTC.

This chain links TRBV2 with TRBJ1-1; no clear D. The CDR3 spans 10 residues. Trimming took off 10 bases at V and 6 bases at J, with 9 bases between the two ends. Germline V gene lookup returns CDR1 SNHLY and CDR2 FYNNEI. The CDR3 here is CATIVSEAFF. CDR3 DNA sequence: TGTGCCACCATTGTCTCTGAAGCTTTCTTT. The full variable domain, rest sourced from reference TRBV2 and TRBJ1-1, is EPEVTQTPSHQVTQMGQEVILRCVPISNHLYFYWYRQILGQKVEFLVSFYNNEISEKSEIFDDQFSVERPDGSNFTLKIRSTKLEDSAMYFCATIVSEAFFGQGTRLTVV.

This clone was found once. The chain couples TRBV27 to TRBJ2-3; D remains ambiguous. From germline, CDR1 is MNHEY and CDR2 SMNVEV (reference sequence). This CDR3 region has 14 residues. Between the trimmed V and J ends, which lost 2 bases and 0 bases, there was a span of 6 bases. The CDR3 DNA sequence: TGTGCCAGCAGTTTAGGGGATAGCACAGATACGCAGTATTTT. Its protein product is CASSLGDSTDTQYF.

V and J are TRBV28 and TRBJ1-2; the match to TRBD1 covers 8 bases. Germline CDR1 is MDHEN and CDR2 is SYDVKM. The trim removed 6 bases at V and 8 bases at J, leaving 8 bases unmatched. This CDR3 spans 13 amino acids. As DNA, the CDR3 is TGTGCCAGCAGCGAGGACAGGGTGGAGGGCTACACCTTC. Translation: CASSEDRVEGYTF.

V is TRBV27 and J is TRBJ1-1; TRBD1 matches at 9 bases. The CDR3 totals 14 residues. The germline gives CDR1 MNHEY, CDR2 SMNVEV (reference sequence). The ends lost 7 bases at V and 8 bases at J; junction bases unmatched: 11. The CDR3 here is CASNLQGAPPEAFF. The CDR3 DNA reads as TGTGCCAGCAATCTACAGGGGGCCCCCCCCGAAGCTTTCTTT.

This clone came up a few times. This rearrangement joins TRBV5-6 to TRBJ2-5, with 8 bases fitting TRBD1. V was pared by 5 bases and J by 5 bases, with 5 bases of the junction left unmatched. The CDR3 covers 13 residues. Germline CDR1 is SGHDT and CDR2 is YYEEEE. The CDR3 spells CASRWTGFETQYF. The CDR3 region has the DNA TGTGCCAGCAGGTGGACAGGGTTCGAGACCCAGTACTTC. The full variable domain, in which reference TRBV5-6 and TRBJ2-5 provide the parts outside the CDR3, is DAGVTQSPTHLIKTRGQQVTLRCSPKSGHDTVSWYQQALGQGPQFIFQYYEEEERQRGNFPDRFSGHQFPNYSSELNVNALLLGDSALYLCASRWTGFETQYFGPGTRLLVL.

V usage is TRBV9 and J usage is TRBJ2-1, with TRBD2 matching 13 bases. The CDR3 loop spans 17 amino acids. After removal of 0 bases from V and 2 bases from J, the junction contained 2 bases not matched to a gene. Germline CDR1 is SGDLS and CDR2 is YYNGEE. CDR3 protein: CASSVGLAGGAYNEQFF. The CDR3 DNA reads TGTGCCAGCAGCGTAGGACTAGCGGGAGGCGCCTACAATGAGCAGTTCTTC. Full variable domain (missing parts from reference TRBV9 and TRBJ2-1): DSGVTQTPKHLITATGQRVTLRCSPRSGDLSVYWYQQSLDQGLQFLIQYYNGEERAKGNILERFSAQQFPDLHSELNLSSLELGDSALYFCASSVGLAGGAYNEQFFGPGTRLTVL.

The J gene is TRBJ2-1, the V gene TRBV2; 8 nucleotides match TRBD1. The CDR3 runs to 12 residues. V lost 6 bases and J lost 6; bases outside the gene matches: 1. Germline-derived CDR1 and CDR2 are SNHLY and FYNNEI. The CDR3 DNA follows: TGTGCCAGCAGCAGGGGGCTCAATGAGCAGTTCTTC. Translation gives CASSRGLNEQFF. Combining the CDR3 with reference TRBV2 and TRBJ2-1 gives the whole variable domain EPEVTQTPSHQVTQMGQEVILRCVPISNHLYFYWYRQILGQKVEFLVSFYNNEISEKSEIFDDQFSVERPDGSNFTLKIRSTKLEDSAMYFCASSRGLNEQFFGPGTRLTVL.

The chain employs TRBV11-3 and TRBJ2-1; 10 positions agree with TRBD2. The germline gives CDR1 SGHNT, CDR2 YENEEA. V trimming: 1 base; J trimming: 4 bases; junction bases outside the gene matches: 13. This CDR3 spans 19 amino acids. CDR3 loop: CASSLGGGAGGFRYNEQFF. Here the CDR3 DNA reads TGTGCCAGCAGCTTAGGGGGTGGAGCGGGAGGGTTCCGGTACAATGAGCAGTTCTTC.

Remarks on this clone: The same CDR3 arises from other DNA sequences in this sample as well. This sequence joins TRBV7-2 and TRBJ2-1; D gene uncertain. The ends were cut back, 1 base at V and 0 bases at J, with 7 bases in the middle. In germline, CDR1 is SGHTA, CDR2 FQGNSA. The CDR3 contains 15 residues. CDR3 nucleotides: TGTGCCAGCAGCTTAGGCTCTAGCTCCTACAATGAGCAGTTCTTC. It translates to CASSLGSSSYNEQFF.

This chain uses TRBV10-3 with TRBJ2-7, with 7 bases fitting TRBD2. The CDR3 has 13 amino acids. Looked up from germline, CDR1 is ENHRY and CDR2 is SYGVKD. The V segment lost 7 bases and the J segment 1 base; nucleotides outside the gene matches: 4. Written as DNA, the CDR3 is TGTGCCATCACCGCGGGAGCTTCCTACGAGCAGTACTTC. This translates into CAITAGASYEQYF.

In this sample, this clone turned up once. The chain has TRBV7-2 and TRBJ2-5; D gene ambiguous. This CDR3 comprises 13 residues. CDR1 is SGHTA, CDR2 FQGNSA, per germline. V was clipped by 1 base and J by 5 bases, with 8 bases between them. CDR3 residues: CASSLGLVETQYF. The CDR3 coding sequence is TGTGCCAGCAGCTTAGGGCTAGTCGAGACCCAGTACTTC.

The V gene is TRBV2, the J gene TRBJ2-5; 9 bases are shared with TRBD1. Trimming cost V 5 bases and J 5 bases; bases outside gene matches: 15. The CDR3 is 17 residues long. The germline V gene encodes CDR1 SNHLY and CDR2 FYNNEI. In DNA form, the CDR3 reads TGTGCCAGCAGTTTAGGACAGGGGAGGAAGGATTTCGAGACCCAGTACTTC. The encoded protein is CASSLGQGRKDFETQYF.

J is TRBJ2-2 and V is TRBV7-9; 12 nucleotides agree with TRBD2. The V and J ends lost 0 bases and 5 bases, in that order; junction bases with no gene match: 7. CDR3 length: 18 residues. The germline V gene encodes CDR1 SEHNR and CDR2 FQNEAQ (reference sequence). CDR3 sequence: CASSLATSGSTGTGELFF. CDR3 nucleotide sequence: TGTGCCAGCAGCTTAGCGACTAGCGGGAGTACGGGGACCGGGGAGCTGTTTTTT.

The J gene is TRBJ2-1, the V gene TRBV7-8; TRBD1 matches 8 bases. The germline gives CDR1 SGHVS, CDR2 FQNEAQ. Trimming removed 5 bases from V and 10 bases from J; junction bases left unmatched: 7. This CDR3 spans 13 amino acids. CDR3 protein: CASSDQGAREQFF. CDR3 DNA sequence: TGTGCCAGCAGCGACCAGGGGGCACGGGAGCAGTTCTTC.

The V gene is TRBV7-9, the J gene TRBJ2-7; TRBD1 aligns across 8 bases. Per the germline V gene, CDR1 is SEHNR and CDR2 is FQNEAQ (reference sequence). V shed 1 base and J 2 bases; nucleotides not matched to a gene: 1. This CDR3 has 14 amino acids. The CDR3 loop is CASSLGGQAYEQYF. The DNA for the CDR3 is TGTGCCAGCAGCTTAGGGGGACAGGCCTACGAGCAGTACTTC.

The chain employs TRBV28 and TRBJ2-1, with TRBD2 matching 10 bases. Germline-derived CDR1 and CDR2 are MDHEN and SYDVKM. J was trimmed by 2 bases and V by 5 bases; bases with no gene match: 12. This CDR3 is built from 18 residues. The CDR3 sequence: CASSPPGLAAETYNEQFF. The CDR3 nucleotides are TGTGCCAGCAGTCCTCCAGGACTAGCGGCCGAGACCTACAATGAGCAGTTCTTC.

This clone was seen only once. V and J are TRBV7-9 and TRBJ2-1; 10 bases are shared with TRBD2. V shed 5 bases, J shed 5 bases, and the junction held 9 bases outside the gene matches. Per germline, CDR1 SEHNR and CDR2 FQNEAQ (reference sequence). The CDR3 spans 16 residues. CDR3 bases: TGTGCCAGCAGCCAAACCCTAGCGGGAGTTGACAATGAGCAGTTCTTC. Translation: CASSQTLAGVDNEQFF.

This clone was found once. In DNA form, the CDR3 reads TGTGCCAGTAGTATAAGTCACAGCCTGAACACTGAAGCTTTCTTT. Translated, it gives CASSISHSLNTEAFF. The rearrangement uses TRBV19 and TRBJ1-1; no firm D call. Trimming took off 2 bases at V and 0 bases at J, with 10 bases between the two ends. This CDR3 contains 15 residues. From germline, CDR1 is LNHDA and CDR2 SQIVND (reference sequence).